This T cell receptor beta chain was obtained from a study of a mutant IDH1 vaccine in newly diagnosed glioma (dated by TCRdb to the early 2020s). With respect to the entire study: The roughly 33 treated patients were 62.5% male and roughly 40% female, with a mean age of approximately 38 years. Peripheral blood was collected at six visits: V03 (baseline), V05, V07, V10, V12 and V13. Longitudinal TCRB deep sequencing was performed for about two dozen treated patients wherever samples were available for exploratory analyses. Prior to enrollment, patients had been given standard therapy consisting of radiotherapy alone, temozolomide alone, or radiochemotherapy with temozolomide, with the combination given to most patients. Beyond this particular receptor, the publication reports: Availability determined which PBMC samples were chosen for TCRB deep sequencing. Changes in the top peripheral T cell clonotypes picked up by TCRB sequencing did not appear to be linked to pseudoprogression. Vaccine-induced immune responses across multiple MHC alleles were detected in approximately 93% of patients. The authors stated that sample limitations prevented analyses of patient blood samples from being reproduced.

The time point label, read with the paper, signifies: baseline, week 1 (first vaccination visit). What this sample's treatment or condition label stands for: pre-vaccination baseline after standard-of-care therapy. Newly diagnosed WHO grade 3 or 4 IDH1-mutant astrocytomas showing loss of nuclear ATRX were present in the donors. The samples were drawn from NOA16, a multicentre, single-arm, open-label phase I trial in Germany that tested a mutant IDH1 peptide vaccine in humans for the first time. Visit V03 blood draws served as the baseline sample for immunogenicity testing. Genomic DNA for TCRB sequencing was extracted from EDTA blood using the DNeasy Blood and Tissue Kit. Library method: the immunoSEQ multiplex PCR assay. Rearranged TCR beta chain sequences were amplified with the hsTCRB Kit following the manufacturer's protocol. TCRB libraries were sequenced on an Illumina MiSeq. The study's own analysis went as follows. Demultiplexing, trimming and gene mapping were performed with the kit vendor's proprietary platform. TCRdb holds this immuneACCESS table with in-frame rearrangements only. Some clones are missing; in checked studies, unresolved V genes explain under half, and the rest has no known cause. V, J and clone size are taken as reported in that table, and D and trimming were inferred from the DNA itself. Across this sample there are about 35,000 clones, with less than 90% seen only once. The ten biggest clones cover around 4.8% of the sample.

The cysteine opens and the phenylalanine closes a CDR3 of 13 amino acids. Only the CDR3 DNA stays, 39 bases, in frame from base 1. Reading the germline V gene gives CDR1 SQVTM and CDR2 ANQGSEA. The junction carries 14 bases between V and J, which are trimmed by 7 bases and 2 bases respectively. This clone has just a few counts. The clone's antigen remains unknown. Qualities for individual bases were not recorded, and no much larger clone is one base off. Sequenced material: PBMCs, taken from a glioma patient treated with radiotherapy, temozolomide or both. Rearrangement joined TRBV29-1 to TRBJ1-1; a weak D assignment points to TRBD1 (6 bases agree). This clonotype originated in a woman aged 40 to 50 with glioma. The CDR3 region reads CSGQDSPNTEAFF. The DNA sequence follows: TGCAGCGGTCAGGACAGCCCAAACACTGAAGCTTTCTTT.